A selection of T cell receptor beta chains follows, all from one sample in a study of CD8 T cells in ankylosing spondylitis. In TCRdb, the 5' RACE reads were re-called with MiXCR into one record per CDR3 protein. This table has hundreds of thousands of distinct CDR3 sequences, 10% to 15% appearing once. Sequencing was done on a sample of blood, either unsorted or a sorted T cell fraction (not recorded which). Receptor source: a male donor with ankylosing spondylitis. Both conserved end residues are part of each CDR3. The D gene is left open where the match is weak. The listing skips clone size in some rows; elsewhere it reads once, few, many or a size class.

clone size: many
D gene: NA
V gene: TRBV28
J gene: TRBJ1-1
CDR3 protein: CASSLGGGVYAEAFF
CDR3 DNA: TGTGCCAGCAGTTTGGGTGGGGGTGTGTACGCTGAAGCTTTCTTT

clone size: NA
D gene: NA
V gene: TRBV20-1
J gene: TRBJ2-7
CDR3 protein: CSASPTPGRKVTYEQYF
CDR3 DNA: TGCAGTGCTTCCCCCACTCCGGGGCGGAAAGTTACCTACGAGCAGTACTTC

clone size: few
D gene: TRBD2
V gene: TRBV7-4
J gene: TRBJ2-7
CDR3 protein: CASSLEGLEGNEQYF
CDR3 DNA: TGTGCCAGCAGCTTAGAAGGACTAGAGGGGAACGAGCAGTACTTC

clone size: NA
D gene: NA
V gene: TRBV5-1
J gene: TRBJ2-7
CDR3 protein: CASSSTNSYEQYF
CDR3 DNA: TGCGCCAGCAGCTCGACAAATTCCTACGAGCAGTACTTC

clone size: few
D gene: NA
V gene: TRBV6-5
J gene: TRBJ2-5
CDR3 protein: CASSYWSGSQETQYF
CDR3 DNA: TGTGCCAGCAGTTACTGGTCAGGCTCACAAGAGACCCAGTACTTC

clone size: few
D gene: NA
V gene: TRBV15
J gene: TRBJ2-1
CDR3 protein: CATSREGSTYNEQFF
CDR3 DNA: TGTGCCACCAGCAGAGAGGGGAGCACCTACAATGAGCAGTTCTTC

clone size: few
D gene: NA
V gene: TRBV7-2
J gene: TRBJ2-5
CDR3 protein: CASSTGLWQETQYF
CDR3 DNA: TGTGCCAGCAGCACCGGGTTGTGGCAAGAGACCCAGTACTTC

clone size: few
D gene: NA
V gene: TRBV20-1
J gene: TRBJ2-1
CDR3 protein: CSARKTRISYNEQFF
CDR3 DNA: TGCAGTGCTCGCAAGACTAGGATCTCCTACAATGAGCAGTTCTTC

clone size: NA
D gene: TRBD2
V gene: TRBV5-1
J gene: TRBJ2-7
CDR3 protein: CASSFGGRDAMQYF
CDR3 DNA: TGCGCCAGCAGCTTTGGTGGGAGGGACGCCATGCAGTACTTC

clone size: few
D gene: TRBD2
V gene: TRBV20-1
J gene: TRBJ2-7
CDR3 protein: CSASRAGPSLSYEQYF
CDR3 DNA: TGCAGTGCTAGCCGAGCGGGGCCATCCCTGTCCTACGAGCAGTACTTC

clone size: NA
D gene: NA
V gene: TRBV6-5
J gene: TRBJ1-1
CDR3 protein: CASSYQGLGDTEAFF
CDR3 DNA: TGTGCCAGCAGTTACCAGGGACTTGGGGACACTGAAGCTTTCTTT

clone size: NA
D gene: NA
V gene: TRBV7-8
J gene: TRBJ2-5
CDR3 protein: CASSLATRRVTQYF
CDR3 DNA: TGTGCCAGCAGCTTAGCCACGCGTAGGGTGACCCAGTACTTC

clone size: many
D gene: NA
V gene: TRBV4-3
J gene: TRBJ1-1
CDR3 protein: CASSQAGDPEAFF
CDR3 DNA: TGCGCCAGCAGCCAAGCCGGAGACCCTGAAGCTTTCTTT

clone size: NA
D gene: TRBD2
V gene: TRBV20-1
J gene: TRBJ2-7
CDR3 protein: CSAPPGLARYEQYF
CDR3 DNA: TGCAGTGCTCCGCCGGGACTAGCGAGATACGAGCAGTACTTC

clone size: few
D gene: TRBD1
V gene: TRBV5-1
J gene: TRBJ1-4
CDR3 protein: CASSLLSGTGIEKLFF
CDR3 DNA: TGCGCCAGCAGCCTACTCTCCGGGACAGGGATCGAAAAACTGTTTTTT

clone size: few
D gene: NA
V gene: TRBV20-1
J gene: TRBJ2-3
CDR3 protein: CSAERRGGTDTQYF
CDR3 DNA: TGCAGTGCGGAGAGGCGCGGAGGCACAGATACGCAGTATTTT

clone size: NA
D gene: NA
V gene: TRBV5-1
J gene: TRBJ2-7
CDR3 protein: CASSLLGGAVYEQYF
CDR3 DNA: TGCGCCAGCAGCCTCCTGGGAGGAGCGGTCTACGAGCAGTACTTC

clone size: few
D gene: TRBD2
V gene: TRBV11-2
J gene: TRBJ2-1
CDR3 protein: CASSPRLVSGRGNEQFF
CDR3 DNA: TGTGCCAGCAGCCCCCGACTGGTAAGCGGGAGAGGGAATGAGCAGTTCTTC

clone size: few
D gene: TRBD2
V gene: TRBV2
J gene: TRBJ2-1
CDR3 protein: CASSEGGLAAYNEQFF
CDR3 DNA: TGTGCCAGCAGTGAAGGCGGACTAGCGGCATACAATGAGCAGTTCTTC

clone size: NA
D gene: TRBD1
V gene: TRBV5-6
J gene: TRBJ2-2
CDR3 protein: CASSFGHRGAGELFF
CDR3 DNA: TGTGCCAGCAGCTTCGGTCACAGGGGGGCCGGGGAGCTGTTTTTT

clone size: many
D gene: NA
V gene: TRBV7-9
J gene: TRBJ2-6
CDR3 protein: CASSLTGAGANVLTF
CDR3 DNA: TGTGCCAGCAGCTTAACCGGGGCCGGGGCCAACGTCCTGACTTTC

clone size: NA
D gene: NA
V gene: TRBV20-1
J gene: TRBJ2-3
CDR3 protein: CSALSGTQGDTQYF
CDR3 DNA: TGCAGTGCCCTTAGCGGAACCCAGGGAGATACGCAGTATTTT

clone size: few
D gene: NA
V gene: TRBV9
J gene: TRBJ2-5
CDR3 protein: CASNRRMASETQYF
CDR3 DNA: TGTGCCAGCAACCGGAGGATGGCTTCAGAGACCCAGTACTTC

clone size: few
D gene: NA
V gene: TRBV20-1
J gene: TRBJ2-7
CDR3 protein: CSAPKGNPFTYEQYF
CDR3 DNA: TGCAGTGCCCCGAAGGGTAACCCCTTCACCTACGAGCAGTACTTC

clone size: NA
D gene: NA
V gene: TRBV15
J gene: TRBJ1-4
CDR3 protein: CATSRVLDLLPKGDEKLFF
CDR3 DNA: TGTGCCACCAGCAGAGTCTTGGACCTCCTCCCAAAGGGGGATGAAAAACTGTTTTTT

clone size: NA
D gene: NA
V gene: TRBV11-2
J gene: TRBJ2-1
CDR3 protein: CASSLFSTSGESYNEQFF
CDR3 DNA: TGTGCCAGCAGCTTGTTTTCCACGTCAGGGGAGTCCTACAATGAGCAGTTCTTC

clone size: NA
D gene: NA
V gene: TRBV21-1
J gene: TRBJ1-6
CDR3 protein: CASSKAGYMRNSPLHF
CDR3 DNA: TGTGCCAGCAGCAAAGCTGGGTACATGAGGAATTCACCCCTCCACTTT

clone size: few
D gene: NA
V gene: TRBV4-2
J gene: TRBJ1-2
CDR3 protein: CASSQGAAGTSVHYGYTF
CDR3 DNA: TGTGCCAGCAGCCAAGGGGCCGCCGGGACTTCGGTTCACTATGGCTACACCTTC

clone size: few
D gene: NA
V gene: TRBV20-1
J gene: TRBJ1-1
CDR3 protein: CSATSGPRGAEAFF
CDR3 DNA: TGCAGTGCTACCTCCGGACCGAGGGGAGCTGAAGCTTTCTTT

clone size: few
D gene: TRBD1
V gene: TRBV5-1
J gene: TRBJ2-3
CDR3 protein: CASSPQDRDTQYF
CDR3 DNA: TGCGCCAGCAGCCCGCAGGACAGGGATACGCAGTATTTT

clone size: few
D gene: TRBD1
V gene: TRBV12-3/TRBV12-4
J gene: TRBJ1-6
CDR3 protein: CATRKWTGESPLHF
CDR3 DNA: TGTGCCACCCGCAAGTGGACAGGGGAATCACCCCTCCACTTT

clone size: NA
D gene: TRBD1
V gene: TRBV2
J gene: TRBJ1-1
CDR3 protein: CASSEGTGGTEAFF
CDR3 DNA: TGTGCCAGCAGTGAGGGGACAGGGGGCACTGAAGCTTTCTTT

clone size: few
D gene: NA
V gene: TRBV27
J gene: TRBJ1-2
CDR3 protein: CASSSPGGDGGYTF
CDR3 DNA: TGTGCCAGCAGTTCCCCCGGGGGGGATGGTGGCTACACCTTC

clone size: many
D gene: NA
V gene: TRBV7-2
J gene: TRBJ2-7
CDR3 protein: CASSSGAHEQYF
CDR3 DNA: TGTGCCAGCAGCTCCGGCGCCCACGAGCAGTACTTC

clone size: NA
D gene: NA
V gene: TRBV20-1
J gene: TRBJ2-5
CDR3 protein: CSARQDTAQETQYF
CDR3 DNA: TGCAGTGCTAGACAAGACACCGCCCAAGAGACCCAGTACTTC

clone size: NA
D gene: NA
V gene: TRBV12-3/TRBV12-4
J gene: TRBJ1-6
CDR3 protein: CASTRTARDSPLHF
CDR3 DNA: TGTGCCAGCACTAGGACAGCCAGGGATTCACCCCTCCACTTT

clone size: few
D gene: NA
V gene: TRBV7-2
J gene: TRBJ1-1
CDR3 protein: CASSTTGGDTEAFF
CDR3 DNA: TGTGCCAGCAGCACGACAGGCGGGGACACTGAAGCTTTCTTT

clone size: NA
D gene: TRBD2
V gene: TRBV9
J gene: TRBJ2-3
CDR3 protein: CASSVGSGGTDTQYF
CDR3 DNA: TGTGCCAGCAGCGTAGGAAGCGGGGGTACAGATACGCAGTATTTT

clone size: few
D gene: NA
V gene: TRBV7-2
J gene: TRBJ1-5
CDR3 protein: CASSLVGQRGNQPQHF
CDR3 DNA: TGTGCCAGCAGCTTAGTAGGACAGAGAGGTAATCAGCCCCAGCATTTT

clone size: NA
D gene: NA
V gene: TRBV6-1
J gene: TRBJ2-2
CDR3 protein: CASRTGRQPNTGELFF
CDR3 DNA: TGTGCCAGCAGAACGGGACGACAACCGAACACCGGGGAGCTGTTTTTT

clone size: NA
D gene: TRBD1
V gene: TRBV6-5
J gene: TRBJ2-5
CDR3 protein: CASSYSGDRELKTQYF
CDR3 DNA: TGTGCCAGCAGTTACTCTGGGGACAGGGAATTGAAGACCCAGTACTTC

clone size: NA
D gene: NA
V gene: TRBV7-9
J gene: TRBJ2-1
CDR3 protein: CASSRSPGDDEQFF
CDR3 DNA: TGTGCCAGCAGCCGAAGCCCGGGAGACGATGAGCAGTTCTTC

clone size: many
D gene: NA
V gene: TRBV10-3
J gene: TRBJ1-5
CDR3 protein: CAIGDSNQPQHF
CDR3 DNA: TGTGCCATCGGGGATAGCAATCAGCCCCAGCATTTT

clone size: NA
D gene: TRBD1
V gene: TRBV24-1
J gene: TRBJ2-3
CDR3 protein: CATSDPSPTGTGDFSTDTQYF
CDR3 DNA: TGTGCCACCAGTGATCCAAGTCCTACCGGGACAGGAGATTTCAGCACAGATACGCAGTATTTT

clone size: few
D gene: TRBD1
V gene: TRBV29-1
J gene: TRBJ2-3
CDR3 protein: CSVERDRSTDTQYF
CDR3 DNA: TGCAGCGTTGAACGGGACAGGTCCACAGATACGCAGTATTTT

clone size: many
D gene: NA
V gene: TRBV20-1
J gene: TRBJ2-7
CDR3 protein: CSARPPGNEQYF
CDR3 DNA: TGCAGTGCTAGACCACCAGGGAACGAGCAGTACTTC

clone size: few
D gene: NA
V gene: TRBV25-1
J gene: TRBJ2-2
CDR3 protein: CASSETSGPGELFF
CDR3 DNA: TGTGCCAGCAGTGAAACCTCGGGCCCCGGGGAGCTGTTTTTT

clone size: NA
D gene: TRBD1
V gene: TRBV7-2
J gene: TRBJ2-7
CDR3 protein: CASSAKQGAYEQYF
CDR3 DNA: TGTGCCAGCAGCGCCAAACAGGGGGCTTACGAGCAGTACTTC

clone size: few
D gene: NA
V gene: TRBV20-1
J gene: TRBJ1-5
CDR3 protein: CSARSQAQPQHF
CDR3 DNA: TGCAGTGCTAGATCACAGGCTCAGCCCCAGCATTTT

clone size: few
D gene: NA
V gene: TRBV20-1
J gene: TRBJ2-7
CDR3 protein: CSAINPQQHSYEQYF
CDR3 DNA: TGCAGTGCTATAAACCCGCAACAGCACTCCTACGAGCAGTACTTC

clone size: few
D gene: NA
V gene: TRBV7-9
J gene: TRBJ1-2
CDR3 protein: CASSSQGRGGYTF
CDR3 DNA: TGTGCCAGCAGCTCTCAGGGGCGCGGTGGCTACACCTTC